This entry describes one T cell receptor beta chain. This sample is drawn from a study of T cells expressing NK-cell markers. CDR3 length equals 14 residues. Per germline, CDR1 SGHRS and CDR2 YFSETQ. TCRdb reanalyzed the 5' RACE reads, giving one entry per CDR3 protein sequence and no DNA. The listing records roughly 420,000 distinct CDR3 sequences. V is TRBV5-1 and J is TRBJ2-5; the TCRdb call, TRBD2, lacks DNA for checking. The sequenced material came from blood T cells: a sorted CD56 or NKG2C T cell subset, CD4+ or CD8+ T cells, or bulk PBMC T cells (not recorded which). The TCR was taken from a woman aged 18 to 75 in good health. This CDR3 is CASSLVAGEETQYF.